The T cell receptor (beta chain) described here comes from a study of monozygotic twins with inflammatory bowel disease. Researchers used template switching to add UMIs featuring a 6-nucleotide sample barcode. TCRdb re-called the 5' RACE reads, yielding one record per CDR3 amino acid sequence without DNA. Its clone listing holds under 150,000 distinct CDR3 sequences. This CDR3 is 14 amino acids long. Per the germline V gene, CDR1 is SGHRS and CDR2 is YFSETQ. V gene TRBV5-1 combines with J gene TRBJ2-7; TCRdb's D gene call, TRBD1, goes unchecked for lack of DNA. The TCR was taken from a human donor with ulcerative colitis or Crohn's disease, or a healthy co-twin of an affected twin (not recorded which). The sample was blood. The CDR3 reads CASSSLMAEGEQYF.